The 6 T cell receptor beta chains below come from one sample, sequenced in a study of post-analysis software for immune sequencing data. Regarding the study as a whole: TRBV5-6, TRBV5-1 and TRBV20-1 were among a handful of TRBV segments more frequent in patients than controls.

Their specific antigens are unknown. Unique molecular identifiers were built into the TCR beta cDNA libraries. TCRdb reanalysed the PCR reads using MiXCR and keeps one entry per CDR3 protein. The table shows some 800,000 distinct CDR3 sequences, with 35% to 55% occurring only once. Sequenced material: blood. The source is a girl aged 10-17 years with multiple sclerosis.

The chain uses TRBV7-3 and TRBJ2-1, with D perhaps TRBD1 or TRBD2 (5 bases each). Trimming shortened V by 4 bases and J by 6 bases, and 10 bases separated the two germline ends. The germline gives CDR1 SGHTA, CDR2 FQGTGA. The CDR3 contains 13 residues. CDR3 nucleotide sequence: TGTGCCAGCAGCTCCTGTGGGGGCAATGAGCAGTTCTTC. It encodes CASSSCGGNEQFF.

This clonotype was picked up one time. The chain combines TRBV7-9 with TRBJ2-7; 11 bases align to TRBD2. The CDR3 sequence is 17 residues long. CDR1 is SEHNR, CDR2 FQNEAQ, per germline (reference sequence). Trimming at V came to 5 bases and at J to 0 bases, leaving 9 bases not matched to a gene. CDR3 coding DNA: TGTGCCAGCAGCATAGGGACTAGCGGCCTTCACTCCTACGAGCAGTACTTC. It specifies CASSIGTSGLHSYEQYF.

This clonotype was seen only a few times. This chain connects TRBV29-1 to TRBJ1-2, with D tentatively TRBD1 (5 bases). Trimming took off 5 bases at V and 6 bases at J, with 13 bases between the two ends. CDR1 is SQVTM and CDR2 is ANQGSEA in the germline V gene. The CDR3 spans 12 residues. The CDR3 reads CSVIHGTHGYTF. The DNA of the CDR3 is TGCAGCGTTATTCACGGGACCCATGGCTACACCTTC.

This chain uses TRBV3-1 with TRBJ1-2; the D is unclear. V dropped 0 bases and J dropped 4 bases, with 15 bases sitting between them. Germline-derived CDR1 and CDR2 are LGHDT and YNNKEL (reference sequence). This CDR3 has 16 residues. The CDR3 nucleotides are TGTGCCAGCAGCCAAGATCCAAGGATACGAGGCTATGGCTACACCTTC. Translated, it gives CASSQDPRIRGYGYTF.

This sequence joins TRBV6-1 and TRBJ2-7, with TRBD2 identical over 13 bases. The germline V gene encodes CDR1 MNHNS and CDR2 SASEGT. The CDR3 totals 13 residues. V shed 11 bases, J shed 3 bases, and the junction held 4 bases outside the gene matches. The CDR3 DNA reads TGTGCCGCCCGACTAGCGGGAGGCTACGAGCAGTACTTC. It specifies CAARLAGGYEQYF.

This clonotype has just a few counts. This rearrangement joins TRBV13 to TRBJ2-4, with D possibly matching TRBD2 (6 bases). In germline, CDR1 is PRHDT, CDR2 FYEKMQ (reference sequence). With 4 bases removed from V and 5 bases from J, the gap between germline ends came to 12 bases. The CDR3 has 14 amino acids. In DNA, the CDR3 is TGTGCCAGCAGCTCCCGGGAGCTAGAAAACATTCAGTACTTC. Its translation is CASSSRELENIQYF. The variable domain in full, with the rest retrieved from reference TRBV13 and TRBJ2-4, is AAGVIQSPRHLIKEKRETATLKCYPIPRHDTVYWYQQGPGQDPQFLISFYEKMQSDKGSIPDRFSAQQFSDYHSELNMSSLELGDSALYFCASSSRELENIQYFGAGTRLSVL.